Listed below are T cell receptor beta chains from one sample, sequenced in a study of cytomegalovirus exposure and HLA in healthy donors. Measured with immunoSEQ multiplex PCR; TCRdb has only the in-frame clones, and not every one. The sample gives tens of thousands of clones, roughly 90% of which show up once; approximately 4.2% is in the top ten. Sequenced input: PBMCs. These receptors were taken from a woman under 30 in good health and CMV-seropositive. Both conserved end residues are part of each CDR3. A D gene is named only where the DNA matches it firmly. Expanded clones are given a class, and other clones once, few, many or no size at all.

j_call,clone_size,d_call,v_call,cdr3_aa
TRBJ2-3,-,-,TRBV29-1,CSVAGGEGTDTQYF
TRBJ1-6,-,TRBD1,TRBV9,CASSVEDRGLAYNSPLHF
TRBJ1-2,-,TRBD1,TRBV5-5,CASSSWQGQGPGGYTF
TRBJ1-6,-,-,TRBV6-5,CASSYRGRGVRSPLHF
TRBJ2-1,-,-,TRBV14,CASSPDLRGEQFF
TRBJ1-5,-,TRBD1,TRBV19,CASNPGTGSSFNQPQHF
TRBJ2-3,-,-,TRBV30,CAWSVLAVGTQYF
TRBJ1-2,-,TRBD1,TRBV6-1,CASSDTGVGYTF
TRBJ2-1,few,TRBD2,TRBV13,CASSLGTSGGGEQFF
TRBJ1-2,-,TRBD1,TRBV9,CASSSSQGTYYGYTF
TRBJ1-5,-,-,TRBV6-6,CASRRALNQPQHF
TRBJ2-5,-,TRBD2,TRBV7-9,CASSLGGGQETQYF
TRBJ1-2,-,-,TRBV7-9,CASSLTGQGNGYTF
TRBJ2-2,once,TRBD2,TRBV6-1,CASGTLAGGGELFF
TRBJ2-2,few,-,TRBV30,CAWNPQGTGELFF
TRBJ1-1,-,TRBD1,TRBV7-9,CASSSGTGIWGTEAFF